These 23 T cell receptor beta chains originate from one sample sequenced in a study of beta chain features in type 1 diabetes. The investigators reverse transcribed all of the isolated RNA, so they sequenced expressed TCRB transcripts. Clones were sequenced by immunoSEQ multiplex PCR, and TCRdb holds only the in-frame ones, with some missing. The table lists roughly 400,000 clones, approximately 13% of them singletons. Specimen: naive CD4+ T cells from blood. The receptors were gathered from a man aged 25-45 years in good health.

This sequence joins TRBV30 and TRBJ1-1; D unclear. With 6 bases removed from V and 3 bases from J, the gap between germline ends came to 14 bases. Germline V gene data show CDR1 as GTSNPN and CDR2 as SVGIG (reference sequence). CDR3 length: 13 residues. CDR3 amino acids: CACSVEEYTEAFF. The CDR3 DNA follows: TGTGCCTGCTCCGTTGAGGAGTACACTGAAGCTTTCTTT.

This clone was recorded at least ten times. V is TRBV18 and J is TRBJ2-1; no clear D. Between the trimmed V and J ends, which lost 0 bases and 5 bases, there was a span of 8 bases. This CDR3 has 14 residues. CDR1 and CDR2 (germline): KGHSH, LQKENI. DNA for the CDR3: TGTGCCAGCTCACCACCTCTCACGAACAATGAGCAGTTCTTC. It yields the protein CASSPPLTNNEQFF. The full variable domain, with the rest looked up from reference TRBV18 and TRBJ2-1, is NAGVMQNPRHLVRRRGQEARLRCSPMKGHSHVYWYRQLPEEGLKFMVYLQKENIIDESGMPKERFSAEFPKEGPSILRIQQVVRGDSAAYFCASSPPLTNNEQFFGPGTRLTVL.

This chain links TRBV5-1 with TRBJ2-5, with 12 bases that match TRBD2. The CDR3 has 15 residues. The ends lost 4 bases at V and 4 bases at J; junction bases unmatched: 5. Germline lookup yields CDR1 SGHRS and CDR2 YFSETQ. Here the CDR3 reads CASSLGLAGIETQYF. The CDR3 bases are TGCGCCAGCAGCCTCGGACTAGCGGGGATAGAGACCCAGTACTTC.

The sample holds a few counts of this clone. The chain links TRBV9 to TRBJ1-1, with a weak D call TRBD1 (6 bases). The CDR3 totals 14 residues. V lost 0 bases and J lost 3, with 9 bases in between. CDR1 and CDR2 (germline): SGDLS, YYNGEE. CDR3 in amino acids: CASSVVRGDTEAFF. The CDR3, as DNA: TGTGCCAGCAGCGTAGTGAGGGGGGACACTGAAGCTTTCTTT.

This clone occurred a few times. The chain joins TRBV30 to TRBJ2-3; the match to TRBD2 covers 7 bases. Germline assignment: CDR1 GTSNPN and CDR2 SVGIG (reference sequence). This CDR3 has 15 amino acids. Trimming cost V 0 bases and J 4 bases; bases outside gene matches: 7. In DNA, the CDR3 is TGTGCCTGGAGTGTAGGGTCAGGGAGGGCAGATACGCAGTATTTT. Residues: CAWSVGSGRADTQYF.

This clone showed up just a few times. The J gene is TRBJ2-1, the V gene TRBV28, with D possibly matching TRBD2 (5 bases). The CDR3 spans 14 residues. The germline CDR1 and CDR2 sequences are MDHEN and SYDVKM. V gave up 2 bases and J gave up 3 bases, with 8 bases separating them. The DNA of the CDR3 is TGTGCCAGCAGTTTAGTACTAGACTACAATGAGCAGTTCTTC. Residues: CASSLVLDYNEQFF.

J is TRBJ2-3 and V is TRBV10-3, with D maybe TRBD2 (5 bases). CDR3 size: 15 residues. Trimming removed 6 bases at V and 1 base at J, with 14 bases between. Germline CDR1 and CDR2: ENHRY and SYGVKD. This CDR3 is CAIRSGLNGTDTQYF. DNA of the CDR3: TGTGCCATCAGGTCTGGACTCAACGGCACAGATACGCAGTATTTT.

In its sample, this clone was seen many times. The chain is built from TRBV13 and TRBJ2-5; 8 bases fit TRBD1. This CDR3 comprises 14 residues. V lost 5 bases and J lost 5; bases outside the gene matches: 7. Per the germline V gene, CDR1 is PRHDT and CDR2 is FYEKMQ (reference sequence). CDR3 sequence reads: CASSRDRGQETQYF. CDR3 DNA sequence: TGTGCCAGCAGCCGCGACAGGGGACAGGAGACCCAGTACTTC.

CDR3 coding DNA: TGTGCCATCAGAAGTCTAGCGGCAACCTACAATGAGCAGTTCTTC. Translated: CAIRSLAATYNEQFF. The chain links TRBV10-3 to TRBJ2-1; 7 nucleotides align to TRBD2. V shed 6 bases, J shed 2 bases, and the junction held 7 bases outside the gene matches. The CDR3 length is 15 residues. CDR1 is ENHRY, CDR2 SYGVKD, per germline.

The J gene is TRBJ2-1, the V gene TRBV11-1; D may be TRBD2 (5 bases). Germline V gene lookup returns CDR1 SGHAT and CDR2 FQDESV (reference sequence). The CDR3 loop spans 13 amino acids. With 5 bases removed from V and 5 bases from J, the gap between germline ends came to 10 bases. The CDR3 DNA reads TGTGCCAGCAGCCACGGGGATGACAATGAGCAGTTCTTC. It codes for CASSHGDDNEQFF.

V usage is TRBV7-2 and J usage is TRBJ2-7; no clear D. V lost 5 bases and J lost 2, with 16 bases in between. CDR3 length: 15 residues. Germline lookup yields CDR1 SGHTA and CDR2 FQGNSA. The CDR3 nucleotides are TGTGCCAGCAGCCCGTCGGCGGCGGCGACCTACGAGCAGTACTTC. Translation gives CASSPSAAATYEQYF.

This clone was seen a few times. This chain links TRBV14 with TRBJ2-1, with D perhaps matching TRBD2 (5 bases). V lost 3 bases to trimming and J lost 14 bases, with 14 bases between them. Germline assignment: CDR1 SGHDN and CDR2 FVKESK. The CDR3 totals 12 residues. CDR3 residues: CASSHADTGEFF. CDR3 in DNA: TGTGCCAGCAGCCACGCTGACACCGGGGAGTTCTTC.

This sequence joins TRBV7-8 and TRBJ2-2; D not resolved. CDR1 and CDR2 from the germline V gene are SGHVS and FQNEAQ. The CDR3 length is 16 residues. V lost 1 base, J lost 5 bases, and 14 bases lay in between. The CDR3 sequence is CASSLGIGVQTGELFF. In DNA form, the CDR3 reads TGTGCCAGCAGCTTAGGAATAGGCGTCCAAACCGGGGAGCTGTTTTTT.

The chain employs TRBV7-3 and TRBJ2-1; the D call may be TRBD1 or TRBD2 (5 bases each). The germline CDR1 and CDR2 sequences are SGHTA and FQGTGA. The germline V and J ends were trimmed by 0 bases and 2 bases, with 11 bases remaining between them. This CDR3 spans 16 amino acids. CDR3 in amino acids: CASSLTSRGPYNEQFF. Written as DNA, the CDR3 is TGTGCCAGCAGCTTAACGTCACGGGGCCCCTACAATGAGCAGTTCTTC.

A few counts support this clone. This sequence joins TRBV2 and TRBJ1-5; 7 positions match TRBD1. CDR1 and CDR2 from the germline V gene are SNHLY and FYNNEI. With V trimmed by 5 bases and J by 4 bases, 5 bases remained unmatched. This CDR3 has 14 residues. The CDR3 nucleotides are TGTGCCAGCAGTAGACAGGGTCGGAATCAGCCCCAGCATTTT. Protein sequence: CASSRQGRNQPQHF.

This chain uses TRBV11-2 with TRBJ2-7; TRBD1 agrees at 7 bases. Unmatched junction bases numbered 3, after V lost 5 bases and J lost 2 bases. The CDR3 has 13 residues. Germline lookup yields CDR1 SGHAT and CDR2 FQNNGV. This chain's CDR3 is CASSPTGAYEQYV. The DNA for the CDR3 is TGTGCCAGCAGCCCCACAGGGGCCTACGAGCAGTACGTC.

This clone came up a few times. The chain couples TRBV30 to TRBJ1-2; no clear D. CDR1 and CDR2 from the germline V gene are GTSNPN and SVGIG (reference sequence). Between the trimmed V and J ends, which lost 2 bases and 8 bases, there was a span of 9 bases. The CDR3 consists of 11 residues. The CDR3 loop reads CAWSRFSGYTF. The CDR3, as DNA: TGTGCCTGGAGTCGATTCAGCGGCTACACCTTC.

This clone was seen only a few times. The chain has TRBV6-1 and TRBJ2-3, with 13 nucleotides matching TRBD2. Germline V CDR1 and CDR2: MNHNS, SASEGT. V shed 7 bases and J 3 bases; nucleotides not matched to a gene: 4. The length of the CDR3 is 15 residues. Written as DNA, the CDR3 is TGTGCCAGCACGAGACTAGCGGGAGGTACAGATACGCAGTATTTT. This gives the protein CASTRLAGGTDTQYF.

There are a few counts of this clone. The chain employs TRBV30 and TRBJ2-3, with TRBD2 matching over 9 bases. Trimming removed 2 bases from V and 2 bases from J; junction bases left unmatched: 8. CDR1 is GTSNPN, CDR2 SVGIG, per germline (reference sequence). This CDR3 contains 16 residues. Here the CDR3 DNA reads TGTGCCTGGAGTCTAGCGGGAACACAATACACAGATACGCAGTATTTT. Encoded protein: CAWSLAGTQYTDTQYF.

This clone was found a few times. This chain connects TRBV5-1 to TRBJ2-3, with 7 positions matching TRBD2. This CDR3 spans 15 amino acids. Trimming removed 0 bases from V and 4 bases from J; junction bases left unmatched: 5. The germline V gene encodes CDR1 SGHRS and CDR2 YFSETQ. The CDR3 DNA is TGCGCCAGCAGCTTGGTTGCGGGAGCCCCAGATACGCAGTATTTT. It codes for CASSLVAGAPDTQYF.

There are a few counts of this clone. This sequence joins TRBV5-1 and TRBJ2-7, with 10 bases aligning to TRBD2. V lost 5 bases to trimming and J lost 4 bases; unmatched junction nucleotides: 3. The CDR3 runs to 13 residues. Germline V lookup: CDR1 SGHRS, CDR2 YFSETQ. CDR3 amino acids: CASSPSGSYEQYV. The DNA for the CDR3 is TGCGCCAGCAGTCCTAGCGGGAGTTACGAGCAGTACGTC.

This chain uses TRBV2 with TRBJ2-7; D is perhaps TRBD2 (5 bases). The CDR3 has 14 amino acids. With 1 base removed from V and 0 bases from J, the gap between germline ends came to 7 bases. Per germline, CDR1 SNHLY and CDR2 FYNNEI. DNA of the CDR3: TGTGCCAGCAGTGAAGGGCGGGCCTCCTACGAGCAGTACGTC. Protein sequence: CASSEGRASYEQYV.

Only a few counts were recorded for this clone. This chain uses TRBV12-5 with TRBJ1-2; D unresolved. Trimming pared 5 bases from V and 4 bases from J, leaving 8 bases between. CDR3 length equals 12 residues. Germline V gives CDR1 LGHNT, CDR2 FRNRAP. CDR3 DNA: TGTGCTAGTGGTCGAAATCCCTATGGCTACACCTTC. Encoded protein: CASGRNPYGYTF.